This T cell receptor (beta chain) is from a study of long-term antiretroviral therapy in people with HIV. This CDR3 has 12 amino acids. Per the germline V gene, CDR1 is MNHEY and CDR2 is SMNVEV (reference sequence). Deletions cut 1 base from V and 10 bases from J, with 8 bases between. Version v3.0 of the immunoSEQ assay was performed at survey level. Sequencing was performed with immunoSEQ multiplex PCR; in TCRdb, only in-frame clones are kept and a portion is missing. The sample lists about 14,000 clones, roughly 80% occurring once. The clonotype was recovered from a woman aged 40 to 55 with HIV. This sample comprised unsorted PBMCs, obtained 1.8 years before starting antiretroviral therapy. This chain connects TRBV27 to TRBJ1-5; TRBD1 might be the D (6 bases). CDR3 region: CASSLWGGPQHF. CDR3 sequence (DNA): TGTGCCAGCAGTTTATGGGGGGGCCCCCAGCATTTT.